This entry concerns a single T cell receptor (beta chain). The antigen is not known. The entry originates in a study of cytomegalovirus exposure and HLA in healthy donors. Study-wide results and limits: Per published reports, the classifier diagnosed cytomegalovirus status with high specificity and sensitivity.

Repertoires were generated with immunoSEQ multiplex PCR, while TCRdb's copy carries only in-frame clones and drops some. The sample has 90,000 to 120,000 clones; about 85% are singletons. Germline V lookup: CDR1 SNHLY, CDR2 FYNNEI. This CDR3 is built from 15 residues. The ends lost 8 bases at V and 6 bases at J; junction bases unmatched: 13. This TCR came from a woman between 18 and 29 years old in good health and CMV-seronegative. The sequenced sample consisted of PBMCs. This chain connects TRBV2 to TRBJ2-5; 9 positions match TRBD2. The CDR3 DNA follows: TGTGCCAGCCACCCTCAGCGGGGGGTAAAAAAGACCCAGTACTTC. Translated: CASHPQRGVKKTQYF.